Following are 20 T cell receptor beta chains from one sample sequenced in a study of blood T cells in healthy people across ages. For the second PCR, which ran for roughly 7 to 11 cycles, a sample-barcoded 5' primer and a J-beta primer mix were used. TCRdb independently ran MiXCR on the 5' RACE reads; one entry per CDR3 protein. Of 1.5 million to 2 million distinct CDR3 sequences detected, roughly 27% appear once; the ten largest clones hold roughly 8%. The source material was blood. The origin of the receptors is a woman aged 25 to 45 in good health.

Worth noting for this clonotype: A much larger clonotype is one base distant, so this may be a read error. The genes are TRBV6-2 or TRBV6-3 and TRBJ2-7, with 7 positions matching TRBD2. CDR1 is MNHEY and CDR2 is SVGEGT in the germline V gene. Trimming took 0 bases from V and 4 from J; bases not matched to a gene: 6. This CDR3 is 15 amino acids long. CDR3 in amino acids: CASSYSPSGRYEQYF. For the CDR3, the DNA is TGTGCCAGCAGTTACTCGCCTAGCGGACGTTACGAGCAGTACTTC.

J is TRBJ1-1 and V is TRBV12-3 or TRBV12-4; 9 nucleotides line up with TRBD1. The J segment lost 1 base and the V segment lost 6 bases, leaving 6 bases of the junction unmatched. This CDR3 has 15 amino acids. The DNA of the CDR3 is TGTGCCAGCAGGGGGACAGGGCCCTGGAACACTGAAGCTTTCTTT. Translating it yields CASRGTGPWNTEAFF.

This clonotype was observed many times. V is TRBV28 and J is TRBJ2-3; D is unclear. This CDR3 has 13 amino acids. Germline loops: CDR1 MDHEN, CDR2 SYDVKM. With 5 bases removed from V and 4 bases from J, the gap between germline ends came to 10 bases. The CDR3 reads CASSIRAADTQYF. For the CDR3, the DNA is TGTGCCAGCAGTATTCGGGCGGCAGATACGCAGTATTTT.

This clonotype was observed a few times. This chain connects TRBV19 to TRBJ1-4; D is undetermined. Germline loops: CDR1 LNHDA, CDR2 SQIVND (reference sequence). The V end lost 3 bases, the J end lost 0 bases, and 11 bases lay between the germline ends. CDR3 length: 16 amino acids. This CDR3 reads CASSMAGTATNEKLFF. Written as DNA, the CDR3 is TGTGCCAGTAGTATGGCAGGTACTGCAACTAATGAAAAACTGTTTTTT.

A remark on this clonotype: Since a much larger clone is just one base distant, this may be a read error. The rearrangement links TRBV4-1 to TRBJ2-5; D is possibly TRBD2 (5 bases). The germline gives CDR1 MGHRA, CDR2 YSYEKL. The CDR3 is made up of 15 amino acids. The CDR3 region is CASSGRGNLQETRYF. CDR3 nucleotide sequence: TGCGCCAGCAGCGGAAGAGGGAACCTCCAAGAGACCCGGTACTTC.

This clonotype has a count of ten or more. V gene TRBV11-2 combines with J gene TRBJ2-7, with D perhaps matching TRBD1 or TRBD2 (5 bases each). V was pared by 2 bases and J by 3 bases, with 11 bases between. This CDR3 has 14 residues. In germline, CDR1 is SGHAT, CDR2 FQNNGV. CDR3 in amino acids: CASSLSDSGYEQYF. The CDR3 nucleotides read TGTGCCAGCAGCTTATCCGACAGCGGCTACGAGCAGTACTTC.

CDR3 nucleotide sequence: TGTGCCAGCAGGGAAACTCGGGTAGGGGCCGATCAGCCCCAGCATTTT. Residues: CASRETRVGADQPQHF. V and J are TRBV2 and TRBJ1-5, with a tentative D call TRBD1 (5 bases). The CDR3 contains 16 residues. From germline, CDR1 is SNHLY and CDR2 FYNNEI. Trimming removed 6 bases at V and 5 bases at J, with 20 bases between.

The chain combines TRBV12-3 or TRBV12-4 with TRBJ1-5, with D unclear. This CDR3 contains 16 residues. With 7 bases removed from V and 0 bases from J, the gap between germline ends came to 16 bases. This CDR3 is CASTTRALGSNQPQHF. For the CDR3, the DNA is TGTGCCAGCACCACCCGGGCGTTAGGTAGCAATCAGCCCCAGCATTTT.

This clonotype appeared a few times. The CDR3 sequence: CASSPREAEQFF. CDR3 bases: TGTGCCAGCAGCCCGAGGGAGGCTGAGCAGTTCTTC. This chain uses TRBV6-6 with TRBJ2-1; tentatively, D is TRBD2 (6 bases). Per germline, CDR1 MNHNY and CDR2 SVGAGI (reference sequence). Trimming cost V 6 bases and J 9 bases, with 12 bases left between them. The CDR3 is 12 residues long.

This clonotype appeared many times. The chain employs TRBV10-3 and TRBJ2-7; D is perhaps TRBD2 (6 bases). Germline V gives CDR1 ENHRY, CDR2 SYGVKD. Deletions cut 6 bases from V and 2 bases from J, with 11 bases between. This CDR3 has 13 residues. Here the CDR3 DNA reads TGTGCCATCAGCCGGGACTCCACCTACGAGCAGTACTTC. Its translation is CAISRDSTYEQYF.

This clonotype was counted between two and nine times. The chain combines TRBV7-9 with TRBJ2-7; 12 bases line up with TRBD2. Germline V lookup: CDR1 SEHNR, CDR2 FQNEAQ (reference sequence). J lost 3 bases, V lost 5 bases, and 5 bases had no gene match. This CDR3 has 15 amino acids. The chain's CDR3 is CASSPRLAGDYEQYF. The CDR3 nucleotides are TGTGCCAGCAGCCCTAGACTAGCGGGGGACTACGAGCAGTACTTC.

This clonotype turned up a few times. The chain links TRBV7-7 to TRBJ2-1, with D uncertain. In germline, CDR1 is SSHAT, CDR2 FNYEAQ (reference sequence). Between the trimmed V and J ends, which lost 5 bases and 7 bases, there was a span of 12 bases. The CDR3 sequence is 13 residues long. Written as DNA, the CDR3 is TGTGCCAGCAGCCCAAGGCCCAAAAATGAGCAGTTCTTC. It is translated as CASSPRPKNEQFF.

About this clonotype itself: Possible read error: a much larger clone is one base away. This chain uses TRBV15 with TRBJ2-5; 8 bases line up with TRBD1. Germline V lookup: CDR1 LNHNV, CDR2 YYDKDF (reference sequence). The CDR3 extends over 13 amino acids. V shed 8 bases and J 13 bases; nucleotides not matched to a gene: 15. CDR3 DNA sequence: TGTGCCACCGGGGTGGACAGGGCCTACGAGCGGTACTTC. It yields the protein CATGVDRAYERYF.

The chain links TRBV5-1 to TRBJ2-7; 8 bases match TRBD1. Germline V CDR1 and CDR2: SGHRS, YFSETQ. V lost 6 bases and J lost 7; bases outside the gene matches: 15. This CDR3 spans 15 amino acids. DNA for the CDR3: TGCGCCAGCACTCCAACGGGACAGGACCTGGGTGAGCAGTACTTC. Translating it yields CASTPTGQDLGEQYF.

About this clonotype itself: One junction end disagrees with the germline gene, perhaps due to a read error. The chain links TRBV9 to TRBJ2-7; 10 bases line up with TRBD1. The CDR3 consists of 14 residues. From germline, CDR1 is SGDLS and CDR2 YYNGEE. CDR3 bases: TGTGCCAGCAACGTAGGGACAGGGGAGCACGAGCGGTACTTC. Protein sequence: CASNVGTGEHERYF. Full variable domain (rest looked up from reference TRBV9 and TRBJ2-7): DSGVTQTPKHLITATGQRVTLRCSPRSGDLSVYWYQQSLDQGLQFLIQYYNGEERAKGNILERFSAQQFPDLHSELNLSSLELGDSALYFCASNVGTGEHERYFGPGTRLTVT.

This sequence joins TRBV7-2 and TRBJ2-1, with TRBD2 matching 10 bases. Per the germline V gene, CDR1 is SGHTA and CDR2 is FQGNSA. J was trimmed by 4 bases and V by 3 bases; bases with no gene match: 3. The CDR3 runs to 15 residues. CDR3 protein: CASSFKRGGYNEQFF. The DNA of the CDR3 is TGTGCCAGCAGCTTCAAGCGGGGGGGATACAATGAGCAGTTCTTC.

The genes are TRBV18 and TRBJ2-7; no clear D. V dropped 5 bases and J dropped 6 bases, with 11 bases sitting between them. The V gene's germline CDR1 is KGHSH and CDR2 LQKENI. This CDR3 region has 12 residues. The CDR3 loop is CASSSDSGEQYF. As DNA, the CDR3 is TGTGCCAGCTCATCCGACTCTGGCGAGCAGTACTTC.

The chain has TRBV5-1 and TRBJ2-5; D is possibly TRBD1 or TRBD2 (6 bases each). The V end was cut by 5 bases, the J end by 1 base, with 18 bases between. The length of the CDR3 is 16 residues. Germline V gene lookup returns CDR1 SGHRS and CDR2 YFSETQ. The CDR3 sequence: CASRRGDPLGQETQYF. The CDR3 DNA reads as TGCGCCAGCAGGAGGGGGGACCCCTTGGGCCAAGAGACCCAGTACTTC.

This clonotype was detected many times. The chain carries TRBV4-1 and TRBJ2-7; the D gene is possibly TRBD2 (6 bases). Germline V gene lookup returns CDR1 MGHRA and CDR2 YSYEKL. V lost 1 base to trimming and J lost 3 bases, with 13 bases between them. This CDR3 is built from 15 residues. The CDR3: CASSQVIRRDYEQYF. In nucleotides, the CDR3 is TGCGCCAGCAGCCAAGTTATCCGGAGGGACTACGAGCAGTACTTC.

This chain uses TRBV29-1 with TRBJ2-4; 7 bases match TRBD2. The CDR3 spans 13 residues. Germline V gene data show CDR1 as SQVTM and CDR2 as ANQGSEA. Trimming at V came to 8 bases and at J to 13 bases, leaving 17 bases not matched to a gene. CDR3 coding DNA: TGCAGCATTGGACGGGGGGAGGCCTCGGAGCAGTACTTC. Protein sequence: CSIGRGEASEQYF.